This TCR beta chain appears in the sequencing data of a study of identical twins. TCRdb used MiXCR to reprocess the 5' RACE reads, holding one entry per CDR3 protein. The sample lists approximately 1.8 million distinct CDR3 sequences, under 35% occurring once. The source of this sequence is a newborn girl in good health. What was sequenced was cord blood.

CDR3 region: CASSAGGRNTEAFF. As DNA, the CDR3 is TGCGCCAGCAGCGCAGGGGGCAGGAACACTGAAGCTTTCTTT. The chain combines TRBV5-1 with TRBJ1-1, with 8 nucleotides matching TRBD1. Per germline, CDR1 SGHRS and CDR2 YFSETQ. CDR3 size: 14 residues. With 4 bases clipped from V and 1 base from J, the junction kept 3 bases outside the gene matches.